This T cell receptor beta chain was captured by sequencing in a study of T cell repertoires in cytomegalovirus infection. At the level of the study: Both CMV infection and a matching HLA type were indicated by public TCR beta signatures.

Whole-study results and caveats: Identification of carriers of CMV plus the relevant HLA was performed using cumulative public TCR beta family frequency. What dominated the ex vivo response were HLA-C-restricted CMV-specific TCR beta clonotypes.

As for this clonotype: Its specificity is unknown.

CDR1 LGHNA and CDR2 YSLEER come from the germline V gene. This CDR3 region has 16 residues. Deletions cut 0 bases from V and 1 base from J, with 12 bases between. TCRdb analysed the reads with MiXCR anew, one entry per CDR3 protein. The table has a few hundred thousand distinct CDR3 sequences, 25% to 35% seen once. The specimen was cultured PBMCs, collected from culture after CMV antigen stimulation. V is TRBV4-3 and J is TRBJ1-1; the D gene is possibly TRBD1 (5 bases). The source of this sequence is a human donor in good health (CMV status not recorded). Some clones in this sample may be carry-over from other donors' samples. CDR3 sequence (DNA): TGCGCCAGCAGCCAAGATATATGGCAGGGGAACACTGAAGCTTTCTTT. Its translation: CASSQDIWQGNTEAFF.